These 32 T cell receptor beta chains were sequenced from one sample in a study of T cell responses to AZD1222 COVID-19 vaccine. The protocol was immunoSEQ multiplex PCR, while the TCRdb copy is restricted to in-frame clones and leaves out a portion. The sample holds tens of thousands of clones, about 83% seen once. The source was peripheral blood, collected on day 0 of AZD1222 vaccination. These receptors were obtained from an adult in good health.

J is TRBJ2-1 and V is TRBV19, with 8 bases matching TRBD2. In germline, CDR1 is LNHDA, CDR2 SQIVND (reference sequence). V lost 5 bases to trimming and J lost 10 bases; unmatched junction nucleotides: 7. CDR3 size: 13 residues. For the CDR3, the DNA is TGTGCCAGTAGTCCGGCGGGGGGTCCCGAGCAGTTCTTC. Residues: CASSPAGGPEQFF.

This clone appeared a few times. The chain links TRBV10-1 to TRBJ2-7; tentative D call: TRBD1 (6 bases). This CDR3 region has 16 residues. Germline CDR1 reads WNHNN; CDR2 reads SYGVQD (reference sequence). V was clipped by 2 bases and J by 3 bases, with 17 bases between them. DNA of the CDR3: TGCGCCAGCAGTGAGAGTGGGGGCCCCACCGACTACGAGCAGTACTTC. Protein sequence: CASSESGGPTDYEQYF.

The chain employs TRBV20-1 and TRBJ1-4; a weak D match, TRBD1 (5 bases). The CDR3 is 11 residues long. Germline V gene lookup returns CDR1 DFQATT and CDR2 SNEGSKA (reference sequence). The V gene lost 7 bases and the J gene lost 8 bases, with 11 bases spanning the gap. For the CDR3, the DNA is TGCAGTGTTCGGGGGGGGGAAAAACTGTTTTTT. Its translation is CSVRGGEKLFF.

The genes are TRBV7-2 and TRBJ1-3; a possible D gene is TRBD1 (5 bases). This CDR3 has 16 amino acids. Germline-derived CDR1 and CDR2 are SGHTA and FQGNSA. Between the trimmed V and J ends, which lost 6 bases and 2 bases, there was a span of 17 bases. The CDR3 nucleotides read TGTGCCAGCAGTTACCCTGCCAGGGCCCCTGGAAACACCATATATTTT. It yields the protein CASSYPARAPGNTIYF.

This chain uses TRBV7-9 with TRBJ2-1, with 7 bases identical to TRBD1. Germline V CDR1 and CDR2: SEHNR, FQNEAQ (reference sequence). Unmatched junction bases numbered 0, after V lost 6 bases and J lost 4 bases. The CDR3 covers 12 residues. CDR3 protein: CASRGQYNEQFF. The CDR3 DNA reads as TGTGCCAGCAGGGGACAGTACAATGAGCAGTTCTTC.

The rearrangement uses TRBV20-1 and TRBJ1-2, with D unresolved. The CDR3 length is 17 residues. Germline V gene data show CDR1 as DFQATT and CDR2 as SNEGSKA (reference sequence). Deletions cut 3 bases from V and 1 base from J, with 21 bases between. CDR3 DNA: TGCAGTGCTAGTCTGACGTCAGGAACTAAGATTAACTATGGCTACACCTTC. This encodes CSASLTSGTKINYGYTF.

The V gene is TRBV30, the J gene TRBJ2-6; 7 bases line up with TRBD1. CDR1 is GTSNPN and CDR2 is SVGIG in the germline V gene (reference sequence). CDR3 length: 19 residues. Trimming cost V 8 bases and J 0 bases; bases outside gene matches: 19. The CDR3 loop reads CARQGYIHSDNSGANVLTF. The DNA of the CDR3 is TGTGCCAGACAGGGTTATATTCATTCCGATAACTCTGGGGCCAACGTCCTGACTTTC.

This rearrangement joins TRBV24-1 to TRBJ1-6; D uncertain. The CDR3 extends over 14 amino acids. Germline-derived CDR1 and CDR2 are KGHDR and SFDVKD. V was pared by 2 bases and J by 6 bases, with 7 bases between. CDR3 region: CATSDSLPNSPLHF. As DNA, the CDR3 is TGTGCCACCAGTGATTCTTTACCTAATTCACCCCTCCACTTT.

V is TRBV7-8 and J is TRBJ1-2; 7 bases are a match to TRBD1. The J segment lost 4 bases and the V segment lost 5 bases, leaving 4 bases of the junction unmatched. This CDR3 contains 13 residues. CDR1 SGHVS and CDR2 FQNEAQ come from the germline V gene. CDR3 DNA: TGTGCCAGCAGCATCGGACAGGTCTATGGCTACACCTTC. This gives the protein CASSIGQVYGYTF.

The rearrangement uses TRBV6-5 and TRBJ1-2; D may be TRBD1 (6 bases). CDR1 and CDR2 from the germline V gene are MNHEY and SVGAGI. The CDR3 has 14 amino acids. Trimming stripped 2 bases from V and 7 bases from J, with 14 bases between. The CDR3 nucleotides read TGTGCCAGCAGTTACCGCGTCAGGGGCTTTGGCTACACCTTC. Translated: CASSYRVRGFGYTF.

The CDR3: CASSPPSLYEQYF. The DNA of the CDR3 is TGCGCCAGCAGCCCCCCAAGCCTCTACGAGCAGTACTTC. This chain connects TRBV4-1 to TRBJ2-7; no clear D. From germline, CDR1 is MGHRA and CDR2 YSYEKL. The CDR3 has 13 amino acids. The V end was cut by 4 bases, the J end by 3 bases, with 10 bases between.

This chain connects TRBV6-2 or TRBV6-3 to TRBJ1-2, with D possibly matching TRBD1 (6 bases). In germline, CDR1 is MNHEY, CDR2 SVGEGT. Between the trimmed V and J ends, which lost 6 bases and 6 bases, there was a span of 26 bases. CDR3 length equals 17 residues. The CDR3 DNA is TGTGCCAGCAGCCTATGGGTCCGGGACACGGACTTTAATGGCTACACCTTC. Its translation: CASSLWVRDTDFNGYTF.

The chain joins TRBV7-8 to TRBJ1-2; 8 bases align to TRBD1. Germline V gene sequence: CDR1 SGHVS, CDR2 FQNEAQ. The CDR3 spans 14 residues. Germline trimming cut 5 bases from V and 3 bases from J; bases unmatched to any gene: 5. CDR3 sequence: CASSQPGQDYGYTF. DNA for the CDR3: TGTGCCAGCAGCCAACCGGGACAGGACTATGGCTACACCTTC.

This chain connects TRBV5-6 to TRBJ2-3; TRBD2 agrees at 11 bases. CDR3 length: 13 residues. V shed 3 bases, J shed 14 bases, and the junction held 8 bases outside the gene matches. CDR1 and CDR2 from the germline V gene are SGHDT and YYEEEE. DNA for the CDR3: TGTGCCAGCAGCTACTTAGCGGGAGGGGAAGGGTATTTT. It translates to CASSYLAGGEGYF.

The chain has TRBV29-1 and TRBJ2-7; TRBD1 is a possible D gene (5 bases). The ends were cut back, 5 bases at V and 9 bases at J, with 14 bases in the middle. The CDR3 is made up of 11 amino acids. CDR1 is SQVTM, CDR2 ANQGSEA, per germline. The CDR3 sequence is CSVYLQERQYF. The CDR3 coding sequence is TGCAGCGTTTACTTACAGGAGCGGCAGTACTTC.

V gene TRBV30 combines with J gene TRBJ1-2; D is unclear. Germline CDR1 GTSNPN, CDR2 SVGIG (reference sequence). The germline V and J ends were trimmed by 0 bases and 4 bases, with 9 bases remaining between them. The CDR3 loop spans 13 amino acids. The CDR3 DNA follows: TGTGCCTGGAGTGTCGGTCCCATCTATGGCTACACCTTC. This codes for CAWSVGPIYGYTF.

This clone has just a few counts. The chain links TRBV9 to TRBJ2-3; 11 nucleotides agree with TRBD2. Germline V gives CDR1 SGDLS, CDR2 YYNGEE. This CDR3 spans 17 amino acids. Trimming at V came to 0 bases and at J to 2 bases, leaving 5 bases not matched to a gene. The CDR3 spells CASSVGLAGGATDTQYF. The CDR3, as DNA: TGTGCCAGCAGCGTAGGCCTAGCGGGGGGCGCCACAGATACGCAGTATTTT.

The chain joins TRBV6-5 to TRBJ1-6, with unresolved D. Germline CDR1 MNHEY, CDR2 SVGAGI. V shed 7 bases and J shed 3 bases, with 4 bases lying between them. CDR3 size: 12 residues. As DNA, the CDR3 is TGTGCCAGCATGGACTATAATTCACCCCTCCACTTT. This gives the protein CASMDYNSPLHF.

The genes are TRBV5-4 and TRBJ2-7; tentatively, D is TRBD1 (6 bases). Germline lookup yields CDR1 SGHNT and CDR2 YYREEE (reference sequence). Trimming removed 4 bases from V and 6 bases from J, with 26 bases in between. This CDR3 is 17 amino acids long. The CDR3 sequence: CASSKSQGTLYPPEQYF. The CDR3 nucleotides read TGTGCCAGCAGCAAATCCCAGGGGACACTCTACCCCCCCGAGCAGTACTTC. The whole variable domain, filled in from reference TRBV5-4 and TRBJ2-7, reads ETGVTQSPTHLIKTRGQQVTLRCSSQSGHNTVSWYQQALGQGPQFIFQYYREEENGRGNFPPRFSGLQFPNYSSELNVNALELDDSALYLCASSKSQGTLYPPEQYFGPGTRLTVT.

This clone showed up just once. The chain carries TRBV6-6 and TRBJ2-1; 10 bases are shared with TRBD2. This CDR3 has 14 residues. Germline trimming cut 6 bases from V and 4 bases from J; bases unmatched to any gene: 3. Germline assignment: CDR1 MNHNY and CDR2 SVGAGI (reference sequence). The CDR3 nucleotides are TGTGCCAGCAGCTTAGCGGGAGGTTACAATGAGCAGTTCTTC. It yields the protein CASSLAGGYNEQFF.

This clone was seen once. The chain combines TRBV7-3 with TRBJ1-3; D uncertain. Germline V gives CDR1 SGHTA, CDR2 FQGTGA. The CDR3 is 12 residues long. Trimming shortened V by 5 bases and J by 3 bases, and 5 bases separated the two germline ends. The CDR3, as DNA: TGTGCCAGCAGCGACAATGGAAACACCATATATTTT. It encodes CASSDNGNTIYF.

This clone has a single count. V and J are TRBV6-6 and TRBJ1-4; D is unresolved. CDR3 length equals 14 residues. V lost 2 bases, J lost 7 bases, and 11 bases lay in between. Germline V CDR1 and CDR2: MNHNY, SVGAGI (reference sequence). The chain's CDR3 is CASSYASRFEKLFF. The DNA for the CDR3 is TGTGCCAGCAGTTACGCCAGTCGGTTTGAAAAACTGTTTTTT.

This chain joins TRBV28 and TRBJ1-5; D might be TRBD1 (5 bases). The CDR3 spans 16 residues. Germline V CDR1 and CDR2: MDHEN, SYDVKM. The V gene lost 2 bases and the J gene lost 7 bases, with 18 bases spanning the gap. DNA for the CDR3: TGTGCCAGCAGTTTACGCCAATTTGGGGACTCGCAGCCCCAGCATTTT. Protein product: CASSLRQFGDSQPQHF.

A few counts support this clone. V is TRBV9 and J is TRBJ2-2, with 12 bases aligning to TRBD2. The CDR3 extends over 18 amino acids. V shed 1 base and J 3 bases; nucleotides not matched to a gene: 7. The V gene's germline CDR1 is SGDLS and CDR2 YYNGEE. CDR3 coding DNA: TGTGCCAGCAGCGTATCGCTAGCGGGAGGGACTGACACCGGGGAGCTGTTTTTT. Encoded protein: CASSVSLAGGTDTGELFF.

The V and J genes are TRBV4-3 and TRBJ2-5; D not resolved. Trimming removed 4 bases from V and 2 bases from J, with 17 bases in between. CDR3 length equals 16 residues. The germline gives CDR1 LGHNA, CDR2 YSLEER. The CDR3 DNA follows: TGCGCCAGCAGCCGTTTGGGTCCGATTTTGCAAGAGACCCAGTACTTC. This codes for CASSRLGPILQETQYF.

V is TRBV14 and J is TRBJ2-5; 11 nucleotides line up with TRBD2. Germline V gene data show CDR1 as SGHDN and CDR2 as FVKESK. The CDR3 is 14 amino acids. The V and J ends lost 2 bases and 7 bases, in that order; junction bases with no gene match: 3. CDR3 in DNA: TGTGCCAGCAGCCAACACCTAGCGGGGGGGACCCAGTACTTC. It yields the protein CASSQHLAGGTQYF.

The CDR3 protein is CASSAGTSGTSETDTQYF. CDR3 coding DNA: TGTGCCAGCAGCGCGGGGACGTCCGGGACTAGTGAGACAGATACGCAGTATTTT. The chain combines TRBV7-9 with TRBJ2-3; 8 nucleotides match TRBD2. CDR1 is SEHNR and CDR2 is FQNEAQ in the germline V gene (reference sequence). V lost 5 bases to trimming and J lost 3 bases; unmatched junction nucleotides: 16. This CDR3 spans 18 amino acids. Based on the CDR3 plus reference TRBV7-9 and TRBJ2-3, the full variable domain is DTGVSQNPRHKITKRGQNVTFRCDPISEHNRLYWYRQTLGQGPEFLTYFQNEAQLEKSRLLSDRFSAERPKGSFSTLEIQRTEQGDSAMYLCASSAGTSGTSETDTQYFGPGTRLTVL.

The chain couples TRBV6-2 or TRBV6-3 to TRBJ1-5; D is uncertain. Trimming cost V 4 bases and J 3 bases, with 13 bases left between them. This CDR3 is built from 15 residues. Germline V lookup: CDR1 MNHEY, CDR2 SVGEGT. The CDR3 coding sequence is TGTGCCAGCAGTTTCCTGACGGATTACAATCAGCCCCAGCATTTT. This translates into CASSFLTDYNQPQHF.

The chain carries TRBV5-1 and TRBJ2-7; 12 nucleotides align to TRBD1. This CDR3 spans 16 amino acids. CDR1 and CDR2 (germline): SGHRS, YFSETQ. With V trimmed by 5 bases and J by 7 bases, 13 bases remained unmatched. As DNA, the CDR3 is TGCGCCAGCAGGTTACTTGCGGGACAGGGGGCTGGAGAGCAGTACTTC. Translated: CASRLLAGQGAGEQYF.

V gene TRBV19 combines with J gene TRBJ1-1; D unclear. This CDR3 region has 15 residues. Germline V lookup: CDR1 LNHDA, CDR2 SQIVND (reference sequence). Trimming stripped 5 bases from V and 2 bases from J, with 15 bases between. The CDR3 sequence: CASSPKTQYNTEAFF. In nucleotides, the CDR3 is TGTGCCAGTAGTCCTAAAACCCAGTACAACACTGAAGCTTTCTTT.

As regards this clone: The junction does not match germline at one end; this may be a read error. The CDR3 DNA reads as TGTGTCACCAGTGATCCGTCAGGGGGACGCCGTCATCGGGATACGCAGTATTTT. It translates to CVTSDPSGGRRHRDTQYF. This chain connects TRBV24-1 to TRBJ2-3, with 7 bases matching TRBD1. The germline CDR1 and CDR2 sequences are KGHDR and SFDVKD. The CDR3 spans 18 residues.

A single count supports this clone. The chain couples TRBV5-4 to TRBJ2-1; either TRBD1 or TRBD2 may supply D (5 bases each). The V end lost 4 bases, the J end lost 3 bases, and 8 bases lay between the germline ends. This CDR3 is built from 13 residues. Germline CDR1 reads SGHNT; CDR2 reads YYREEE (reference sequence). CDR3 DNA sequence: TGTGCCAGCAGCCGGGACGGCTACAATGAGCAGTTCTTC. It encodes CASSRDGYNEQFF.